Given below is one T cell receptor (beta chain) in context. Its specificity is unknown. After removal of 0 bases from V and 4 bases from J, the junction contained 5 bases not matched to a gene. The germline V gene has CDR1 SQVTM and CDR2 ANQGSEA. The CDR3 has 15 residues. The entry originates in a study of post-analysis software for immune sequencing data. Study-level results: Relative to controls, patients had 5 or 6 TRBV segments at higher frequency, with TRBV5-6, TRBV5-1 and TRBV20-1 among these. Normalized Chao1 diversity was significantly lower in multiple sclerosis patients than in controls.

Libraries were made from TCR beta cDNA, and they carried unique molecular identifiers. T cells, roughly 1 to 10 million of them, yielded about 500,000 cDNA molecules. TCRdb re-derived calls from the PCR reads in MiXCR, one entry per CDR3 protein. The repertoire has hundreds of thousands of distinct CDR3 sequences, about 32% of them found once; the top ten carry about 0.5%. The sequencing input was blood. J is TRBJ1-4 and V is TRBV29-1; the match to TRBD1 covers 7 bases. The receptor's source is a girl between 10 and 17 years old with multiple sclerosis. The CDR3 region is CSVEDPQGGNEKLFF. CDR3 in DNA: TGCAGCGTTGAAGATCCCCAGGGGGGTAATGAAAAACTGTTTTTT.